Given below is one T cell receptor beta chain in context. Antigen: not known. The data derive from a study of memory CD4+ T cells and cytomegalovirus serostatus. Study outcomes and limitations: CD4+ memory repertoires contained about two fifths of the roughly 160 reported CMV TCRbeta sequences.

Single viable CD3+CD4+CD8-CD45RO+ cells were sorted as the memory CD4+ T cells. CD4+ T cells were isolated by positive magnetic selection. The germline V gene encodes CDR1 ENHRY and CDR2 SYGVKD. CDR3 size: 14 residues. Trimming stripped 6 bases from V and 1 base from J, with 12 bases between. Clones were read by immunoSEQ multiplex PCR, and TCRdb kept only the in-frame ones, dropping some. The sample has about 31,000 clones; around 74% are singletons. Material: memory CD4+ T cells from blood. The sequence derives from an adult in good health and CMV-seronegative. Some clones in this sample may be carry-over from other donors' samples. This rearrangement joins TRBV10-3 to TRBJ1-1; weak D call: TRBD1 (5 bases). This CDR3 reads CAIRAGTTNTEAFF. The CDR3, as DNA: TGTGCCATCAGGGCCGGGACGACGAACACTGAAGCTTTCTTT.